This TCR beta chain was found in a study of memory CD4+ T cells and cytomegalovirus serostatus. Study summary: This sample comes from healthy Belgian adults, fewer than 10 CMV seropositive, about 23 seronegative.

On this clone: Its antigen remains unidentified.

The V gene's germline CDR1 is SGHRS and CDR2 YFSETQ. V dropped 0 bases and J dropped 0 bases, with 3 bases sitting between them. The CDR3 has 14 residues. Data came from immunoSEQ multiplex PCR; TCRdb stores just in-frame clones and leaves some out. The profile covers roughly 50,000 clones, with around four fifths appearing a single time and approximately 0.78% taken by the ten largest. Single viable CD3+CD4+CD8-CD45RO+ cells were sorted as the memory CD4+ T cells. CMV serostatus came from serum IgG against pp150, pp28, p38, p52. The study's findings and limits: CD4+ memory repertoires contained about two fifths of the roughly 160 reported CMV TCRbeta sequences.

This clonotype was obtained from an adult in good health and CMV-seronegative. Sequenced material: memory CD4+ T cells from blood. This chain links TRBV5-1 with TRBJ1-4; D is uncertain. This CDR3 is CASSLAATNEKLFF. CDR3 bases: TGCGCCAGCAGCTTGGCCGCAACTAATGAAAAACTGTTTTTT.